Listed here are 30 T cell receptor beta chains from one sample, sequenced in a study of identical twins. Each CDR3 protein gets one entry after TCRdb re-called the 5' RACE reads with MiXCR. The sample has around 530,000 distinct CDR3 sequences, roughly 15% seen once. The same data also contributed to another study, on yellow fever vaccine responses in identical twins.

Sequences were obtained from CD4+ T cells sorted from blood. These receptors all stem from a woman aged 18-30 years in good health.

The table lists this clonotype with a few counts. The rearrangement uses TRBV20-1 and TRBJ2-7; D not certain. Between the trimmed V and J ends, which lost 1 base and 0 bases, there was a span of 10 bases. Germline V CDR1 and CDR2: DFQATT, SNEGSKA (reference sequence). The CDR3 contains 14 residues. The CDR3 is CSARAAHFSYEQYV. The CDR3 coding sequence is TGCAGTGCTAGAGCTGCACATTTCTCCTACGAGCAGTACGTC.

This clonotype was counted only a few times. The chain uses TRBV6-1 and TRBJ2-7, with D tentatively TRBD2 (7 bases). Trimming pared 8 bases from V and 2 bases from J, leaving 13 bases between. The germline V gene encodes CDR1 MNHNS and CDR2 SASEGT. This CDR3 contains 13 residues. The CDR3 here is CASRGGGAYEQYF. CDR3 coding DNA: TGTGCCAGCCGAGGAGGGGGGGCCTACGAGCAGTACTTC.

This clonotype was counted between two and nine times. V gene TRBV7-8 combines with J gene TRBJ2-5, with TRBD2 identical over 10 bases. CDR3 length equals 13 residues. CDR1 is SGHVS, CDR2 FQNEAQ, per germline. Trimming at V came to 5 bases and at J to 4 bases, leaving 1 base not matched to a gene. Written as DNA, the CDR3 is TGTGCCAGCAGCGGGACTAGCGTAGAGACCCAGTACTTC. Residues: CASSGTSVETQYF.

The gene calls are TRBV3-1 and TRBJ2-1; D uncertain. Germline values: CDR1 LGHDT, CDR2 YNNKEL (reference sequence). Trimming removed 4 bases at V and 0 bases at J, with 16 bases between. The CDR3 is 17 amino acids. CDR3: CASSPTYSTSSYNEQFF. In DNA, the CDR3 is TGTGCCAGCAGCCCTACCTACTCGACGAGCTCCTACAATGAGCAGTTCTTC.

This clonotype has only a few counts. This chain uses TRBV12-3 or TRBV12-4 with TRBJ1-2; 10 bases match TRBD1. V trimming: 4 bases; J trimming: 5 bases; junction bases outside the gene matches: 4. The CDR3 is made up of 14 amino acids. CDR3 amino acids: CASSSDRGTYGYTF. The CDR3 DNA reads as TGTGCCAGCAGTTCGGACAGGGGGACTTATGGCTACACCTTC.

The J gene is TRBJ2-7, the V gene TRBV2; D is uncertain. CDR3 length equals 13 residues. The ends were cut back, 0 bases at V and 2 bases at J, with 5 bases in the middle. Germline assignment: CDR1 SNHLY and CDR2 FYNNEI. In DNA form, the CDR3 reads TGTGCCAGCAGTGAAGCCTCCACCTACGAGCAGTACTTC. It translates to CASSEASTYEQYF.

This clonotype has a handful of counts. The genes are TRBV14 and TRBJ1-6; D gene ambiguous. Germline V gene data show CDR1 as SGHDN and CDR2 as FVKESK. V was clipped by 0 bases and J by 13 bases, with 13 bases between them. The CDR3 consists of 14 residues. The CDR3 loop is CASSQDGVVGPLHF. The DNA of the CDR3 is TGTGCCAGCAGCCAAGACGGCGTGGTAGGCCCCCTCCACTTT.

Points on this clonotype: A junction boundary mismatches the germline segment, possibly from a read error. The chain uses TRBV25-1 and TRBJ2-1, with a possible D match to TRBD1 (6 bases). Germline-derived CDR1 and CDR2 are MGHDK and SYGVNS. The CDR3 runs to 17 residues. This CDR3 reads CASSPTRTATSYNEQFF. CDR3 nucleotide sequence: TGTGCCAGCAGTCCCACTCGGACAGCTACATCCTACAATGAACAGTTCTTC.

This chain uses TRBV20-1 with TRBJ2-1; D may match TRBD1 or TRBD2 (5 bases each). V was pared by 6 bases and J by 4 bases, with 19 bases between. The CDR3 runs to 15 residues. Germline CDR1 and CDR2: DFQATT and SNEGSKA (reference sequence). Here the CDR3 reads CSASWVGVGYNEQFF. The CDR3 nucleotides read TGCAGTGCGTCCTGGGTGGGGGTGGGATACAATGAGCAGTTCTTC.

This clonotype turned up a few times. The J gene is TRBJ1-5, the V gene TRBV20-1; 7 bases match TRBD1. V lost 1 base and J lost 6; bases outside the gene matches: 6. The CDR3 totals 14 residues. Germline CDR1 reads DFQATT; CDR2 reads SNEGSKA (reference sequence). CDR3 sequence (DNA): TGCAGTGCTAGAGGACAGGGTCAGGGTCAGCCCCAGCATTTT. It codes for CSARGQGQGQPQHF.

In this sample, this clonotype turned up a few times. The junction does not match germline at one end; this may be a read error. This chain links TRBV11-2 with TRBJ2-3; no clear D. The germline gives CDR1 SGHAT, CDR2 FQNNGV. The CDR3 is made up of 21 amino acids. In DNA, the CDR3 is TGTGCCAGCAGTTTAGATTGGGCGATGGCAGGCACCATACTAAGCACAGATACGCAGTATTTT. It encodes CASSLDWAMAGTILSTDTQYF.

This clonotype showed up just a few times. In nucleotides, the CDR3 is TGTGCCAGCAGCCCCCCCGGCGGGGAGGGCTACACCTTC. Translating gives CASSPPGGEGYTF. The chain is built from TRBV3-1 and TRBJ1-2, with no clear D. The CDR3 is made up of 13 amino acids. V was trimmed by 4 bases and J by 8 bases, leaving 14 bases between them. The germline gives CDR1 LGHDT, CDR2 YNNKEL (reference sequence).

This clonotype was seen more than once but under ten times. The rearrangement links TRBV14 to TRBJ2-3; tentatively, D is TRBD1 (6 bases). The CDR3 runs to 16 residues. V was pared by 2 bases and J by 3 bases, with 15 bases between. Per germline, CDR1 SGHDN and CDR2 FVKESK. CDR3 protein: CASSQSPGVRTDTQYF. In DNA form, the CDR3 reads TGTGCCAGCAGCCAAAGTCCAGGGGTGAGGACAGATACGCAGTATTTT.

The chain employs TRBV6-8 and TRBJ1-6; 7 bases are a match to TRBD1. This CDR3 has 17 residues. From germline, CDR1 is MNHGY and CDR2 SAAAGT. V lost 2 bases, J lost 10 bases, and 14 bases stayed unmatched. The CDR3 DNA follows: TGTGCCAGCAGTTACATTTGCGGGAGGGGGCCGGGGTCACCCCTCCACTTT. Its translation is CASSYICGRGPGSPLHF.

The chain has TRBV12-3 or TRBV12-4 and TRBJ2-2, with D possibly matching TRBD1 (6 bases). This CDR3 has 14 residues. With 7 bases removed from V and 5 bases from J, the gap between germline ends came to 14 bases. The CDR3 spells CASIHRTETGELFF. CDR3 coding DNA: TGTGCCAGCATTCACCGGACAGAAACCGGGGAGCTGTTTTTT.

The chain employs TRBV20-1 and TRBJ1-5; tentatively, D is TRBD1 (6 bases). This CDR3 spans 14 amino acids. Per the germline V gene, CDR1 is DFQATT and CDR2 is SNEGSKA (reference sequence). Trimming stripped 6 bases from V and 6 bases from J, with 18 bases between. Here the CDR3 reads CSATWGPSGQPQHF. Written as DNA, the CDR3 is TGCAGTGCCACATGGGGGCCCTCCGGTCAGCCCCAGCATTTT.

This chain uses TRBV5-6 with TRBJ2-7, with 9 bases identical to TRBD1. The CDR3 is 15 amino acids. The V segment lost 3 bases and the J segment 3 bases; nucleotides outside the gene matches: 7. Looked up from germline, CDR1 is SGHDT and CDR2 is YYEEEE. The DNA of the CDR3 is TGTGCCAGCAGCTCTCGGGACAGGGCATTCTACGAGCAGTACGTC. It is translated as CASSSRDRAFYEQYV.

This clonotype was seen only once. The gene calls are TRBV20-1 and TRBJ2-3, with TRBD1 matching over 7 bases. Germline CDR1 and CDR2: DFQATT and SNEGSKA (reference sequence). The V gene end was trimmed by 1 base and the J gene end by 3 bases; junction bases not matched to a gene: 7. The CDR3 loop spans 15 amino acids. This chain's CDR3 is CSARVFGTVTDTQYF. CDR3 sequence (DNA): TGCAGTGCTAGAGTATTCGGGACAGTGACAGATACGCAGTATTTT.

The chain carries TRBV10-3 and TRBJ2-3; D may correspond to TRBD1 or TRBD2 (7 bases each). Trimming shortened V by 6 bases and J by 3 bases, and 22 bases separated the two germline ends. The CDR3 spans 17 residues. Germline CDR1 is ENHRY and CDR2 is SYGVKD. DNA for the CDR3: TGTGCCATCAGGAGGACAGGATGGGAGGGATCAACAGATACGCAGTATTTT. Translated: CAIRRTGWEGSTDTQYF.

The chain carries TRBV20-1 and TRBJ2-1, with 7 bases matching TRBD2. V dropped 0 bases and J dropped 1; count of bases not matched to a gene: 12. The CDR3 has 18 residues. Germline V gene sequence: CDR1 DFQATT, CDR2 SNEGSKA (reference sequence). CDR3 region: CSARDTGSGEGSYNEQFF. CDR3 DNA sequence: TGCAGTGCTAGAGATACGGGTTCGGGGGAGGGATCCTACAATGAGCAGTTCTTC.

This chain uses TRBV28 with TRBJ1-5, with 8 bases matching TRBD1. The germline V gene has CDR1 MDHEN and CDR2 SYDVKM. This CDR3 has 15 residues. V dropped 3 bases and J dropped 6; count of bases not matched to a gene: 7. CDR3 protein: CASSFEDRESQPQHF. DNA of the CDR3: TGTGCCAGCAGTTTTGAGGACAGGGAAAGTCAGCCCCAGCATTTT. Supplemented by reference TRBV28 and TRBJ1-5, the full variable domain reads DVKVTQSSRYLVKRTGEKVFLECVQDMDHENMFWYRQDPGLGLRLIYFSYDVKMKEKGDIPEGYSVSREKKERFSLILESASTNQTSMYLCASSFEDRESQPQHFGDGTRLSIL.

The chain recombines TRBV2 with TRBJ2-7, with TRBD2 as a possible D gene (6 bases). The V end lost 7 bases, the J end lost 7 bases, and 20 bases lay between the germline ends. This CDR3 has 14 residues. Germline lookup yields CDR1 SNHLY and CDR2 FYNNEI. CDR3 DNA sequence: TGTGCCAGCACCGACCGGGACTTACCGTCAGAGCAGTACTTC. Amino acid sequence: CASTDRDLPSEQYF.

This chain joins TRBV5-1 and TRBJ2-2; D is perhaps TRBD2 (6 bases). The V and J ends lost 4 bases and 4 bases respectively, with 14 bases between them. Germline assignment: CDR1 SGHRS and CDR2 YFSETQ. The CDR3 totals 15 residues. The CDR3 sequence: CASSVVAGSTGELFF. The CDR3 DNA reads TGCGCCAGCAGCGTCGTAGCCGGGAGCACCGGGGAGCTGTTTTTT. The entire variable domain, with the rest obtained from reference TRBV5-1 and TRBJ2-2, is as follows: KAGVTQTPRYLIKTRGQQVTLSCSPISGHRSVSWYQQTPGQGLQFLFEYFSETQRNKGNFPGRFSGRQFSNSRSEMNVSTLELGDSALYLCASSVVAGSTGELFFGEGSRLTVL.

This clonotype was seen once. The gene calls are TRBV10-2 and TRBJ2-1; the D is unclear. CDR3 length equals 11 residues. V gave up 0 bases and J gave up 7 bases, with 1 base separating them. Germline CDR1 is WSHSY and CDR2 is SAAADI. CDR3: CASSESNEQFF. The CDR3 nucleotides read TGCGCCAGCAGTGAGTCGAATGAGCAGTTCTTC.

This clonotype was observed a handful of times. V usage is TRBV6-1 and J usage is TRBJ2-2; D is uncertain. This CDR3 comprises 14 residues. Looked up from germline, CDR1 is MNHNS and CDR2 is SASEGT. The V end was cut by 4 bases, the J end by 0 bases, with 6 bases between. The CDR3 region has the DNA TGTGCCAGCAGTGGCAGAGCGAACACCGGGGAGCTGTTTTTT. Protein: CASSGRANTGELFF.

In this sample, this clonotype turned up a few times. This rearrangement joins TRBV28 to TRBJ1-1, with 9 nucleotides matching TRBD1. This CDR3 comprises 17 residues. Germline V CDR1 and CDR2: MDHEN, SYDVKM. V was pared by 4 bases and J by 5 bases, with 14 bases of the junction left unmatched. CDR3 amino acids: CASSSLPGQGMWTEAFF. The CDR3 DNA reads as TGTGCCAGCAGTTCCTTACCGGGACAGGGAATGTGGACTGAAGCTTTCTTT.

In its sample, this clonotype was seen a few times. CDR3 amino acids: CASSAPWGKGTDTQYF. The CDR3 DNA is TGTGCCAGCAGCGCACCTTGGGGAAAAGGCACAGATACGCAGTATTTT. The J gene is TRBJ2-3, the V gene TRBV7-9; D unclear. CDR3 length: 16 amino acids. CDR1 SEHNR and CDR2 FQNEAQ come from the germline V gene (reference sequence). V shed 5 bases and J shed 1 base, with 16 bases lying between them.

The chain uses TRBV6-1 and TRBJ2-1, with 10 bases that match TRBD1. The ends lost 4 bases at V and 7 bases at J; junction bases unmatched: 7. CDR1 is MNHNS and CDR2 is SASEGT in the germline V gene. The CDR3 totals 15 residues. The CDR3 loop reads CASSARDRGMNEQFF. The CDR3 DNA is TGTGCCAGCAGTGCCCGGGACAGGGGTATGAATGAGCAGTTCTTC.

This clonotype was detected a few times. The DNA for the CDR3 is TGTGCCAGCACCTGGTCGCCTAGCGGGTTCTACGAGCAGTACTTC. It encodes CASTWSPSGFYEQYF. The V call is TRBV2, the J call TRBJ2-7; 8 bases agree with TRBD2. J gave up 3 bases and V 7 bases, and 11 bases lay outside the gene matches. From germline, CDR1 is SNHLY and CDR2 FYNNEI. CDR3 length equals 15 residues.

The rearrangement uses TRBV6-4 and TRBJ2-1, with D tentatively TRBD2 (6 bases). Germline V gene data show CDR1 as MRHNA and CDR2 as SNTAGT. The V gene lost 0 bases and the J gene lost 0 bases, with 9 bases spanning the gap. The CDR3 sequence is 16 residues long. CDR3 loop: CASSDSGSGSYNEQFF. CDR3 DNA: TGTGCCAGCAGTGACTCGGGTAGCGGCTCCTACAATGAGCAGTTCTTC.